A selection of T cell receptor beta chains follows, all from one sample in a study of blood T cell repertoires in COVID-19. The data were produced by immunoSEQ multiplex PCR, yet TCRdb's version contains in-frame clones alone and is incomplete. Seen here are under 130,000 clones, 80% to 90% observed once, and the top ten hold about 32%. The source material was peripheral blood. The receptor set was obtained from a woman over 75 with acute or convalescent COVID-19. Both conserved end residues are part of each CDR3. A D gene is named only where the DNA matches it firmly. The size entry is marked missing in some rows and otherwise reads once, few, many or a size class.

D gene	clone size	J gene	V gene	CDR3 DNA	CDR3 protein
-	-	TRBJ1-2	TRBV2	TGTGCCAGCAGGTGGGGCACAAACTATGGCTACACCTTC	CASRWGTNYGYTF
-	-	TRBJ2-1	TRBV7-2	TGTGCCAGCAGCTTAGCGCTGCCTAGCCTCCAGAGCTCCTACAATGAGCAGTTCTTC	CASSLALPSLQSSYNEQFF
-	few	TRBJ1-2	TRBV3-1/TRBV3-2	TGTGCCAGCAGCCAAGCACAGGGTAACTATGGCTACACCTTC	CASSQAQGNYGYTF
-	once	TRBJ1-4	TRBV7-2	TGTGCCAGCAGCTTCTCAGTTAATGAAAAACTGTTTTTT	CASSFSVNEKLFF
TRBD2	-	TRBJ2-7	TRBV7-9	TGTGCCAGCAGCTTAGACGGGGGGAGCTCCTACGAGCAGTACTTC	CASSLDGGSSYEQYF
-	-	TRBJ2-5	TRBV6-6	TGTGCCAGCAGTTACTCGAGTGAGACCCAGTACTTC	CASSYSSETQYF
-	-	TRBJ2-6	TRBV27	TGTGCCAGCAGTTTTACGGCGCAGGGGACTGGGGCCAACGTCCTGACTTTC	CASSFTAQGTGANVLTF
-	-	TRBJ1-4	TRBV5-1	TGCGCCAGCAGCTCTACCCAGGGTCCTTGGGAAAAACTGTTTTTT	CASSSTQGPWEKLFF
-	once	TRBJ2-7	TRBV30	TGTGCCTGGAAAGGTAGGCAGGGGAAACCCTACGAGCAGTACTTC	CAWKGRQGKPYEQYF
TRBD1	-	TRBJ2-1	TRBV14	TGTGCCAGCAGCCAATGGGGACAGGCATACAATGAGCAGTTCTTC	CASSQWGQAYNEQFF
TRBD1	-	TRBJ1-1	TRBV7-9	TGTGCCAGCAGCTTCCAGGGACAGGGGAACACTGAAGCTTTCTTT	CASSFQGQGNTEAFF
TRBD1	-	TRBJ2-1	TRBV5-1	TGCGCCAGCAGCATAGACAGGGGCCCCCCCCCTACCTACAATGAGCAGTTCTTC	CASSIDRGPPPTYNEQFF
TRBD2	-	TRBJ2-1	TRBV7-3	TGTGCCAGCAGCTTCGGACTAGCGGGGCACAATGAGCAGTTCTTC	CASSFGLAGHNEQFF
TRBD1	-	TRBJ1-2	TRBV27	TGTGCCAGCAGTTTATGGCCCCAGGGGGCAGGTGGCTATGGCTACACCTTC	CASSLWPQGAGGYGYTF
TRBD1	once	TRBJ2-7	TRBV4-3	TGCGCCAGCAGCCCCAGGGGGATCAACGAGCAGTACTTC	CASSPRGINEQYF
TRBD1	-	TRBJ2-1	TRBV6-5	TGTGCCAGCAGTTACGCGGGACAGGTACACAATGAGCAGTTCTTC	CASSYAGQVHNEQFF
TRBD2	-	TRBJ2-5	TRBV7-8	TGTGCCAGCAGCTTAGTAAGGGTGGCGGGGGGCAAACTTCAAGAGACCCAGTACTTC	CASSLVRVAGGKLQETQYF
-	once	TRBJ2-6	TRBV12-3/TRBV12-4	TGTGCCAGCAGTTCATCTGGGGCCAACGTCCTGACTTTC	CASSSSGANVLTF
-	-	TRBJ1-1	TRBV6-4	TGTGCCAGCAGGCAAATTCAGGGGTCCCCTGAAGCTTTCTTT	CASRQIQGSPEAFF
-	-	TRBJ1-3	TRBV5-1	TGCGCCAGCAGCTTGGCTCAGGGGATTGCTGGAAACACCATATATTTT	CASSLAQGIAGNTIYF
TRBD2	once	TRBJ2-5	TRBV27	TGTGCCAGCCGATTCAGAGCGGGGGGCCCCCCGGGTGGGGAGACCCAGTACTTC	CASRFRAGGPPGGETQYF
-	-	TRBJ1-4	TRBV10-2	TGCGCCAGCAAACAAAGGGGGGGGAGTGAAAAACTGTTTTTT	CASKQRGGSEKLFF
-	once	TRBJ1-3	TRBV7-9	TGTGCCAGCAGCTTAACGAGCTCTGGAAACACCATATATTTT	CASSLTSSGNTIYF
TRBD1	-	TRBJ1-5	TRBV6-5	TGTGCCAGCAGTTACTCGGGACAGGGTCAGCCCCAGCATTTT	CASSYSGQGQPQHF
TRBD2	-	TRBJ2-7	TRBV11-2	TGTGCCAGCAGCTTACTGGGGAGCGGGGGGGTCTACGAGCAGTACTTC	CASSLLGSGGVYEQYF
-	-	TRBJ2-5	TRBV3-1/TRBV3-2	TGTGCCAGCAGCCAAGGTCAGGGCGACCTTCAGTACTTC	CASSQGQGDLQYF
-	-	TRBJ1-1	TRBV6-5	TGTGCCAGCAGACCCCGCACGGGGGACACTGAAGCTTTCTTT	CASRPRTGDTEAFF
-	-	TRBJ2-1	TRBV6-6	TGTGCCAGCAGTAGAGACGCGGCGGGGATTAACAATGAGCAGTTCTTC	CASSRDAAGINNEQFF
-	-	TRBJ1-2	TRBV7-9	TGTGCCAGCAGCTACGGGGTTGGAGGGGCAGCCGGCTACACCTTC	CASSYGVGGAAGYTF
TRBD2	-	TRBJ2-1	TRBV6-6	TGTGCCAGCAGTCCCAGCGGGGGGCGCAATGAGCAGTTCTTC	CASSPSGGRNEQFF
-	-	TRBJ2-3	TRBV7-9	TGTGCCAGCAGCTCGGGACTCCTCACAGATACGCAGTATTTT	CASSSGLLTDTQYF
TRBD2	once	TRBJ2-3	TRBV7-8	TGTGCCAGCAGCTTGGTGCGGGGGTTCACAGATACGCAGTATTTT	CASSLVRGFTDTQYF
-	once	TRBJ1-2	TRBV7-9	TGTGCCAGCAGCGAGCGGGACGGAGGCTACACCTTC	CASSERDGGYTF
-	-	TRBJ1-3	TRBV10-2	TGCGCCAGCACCGACAAGGGAGGGCGTTCTGGAAACACCATATATTTT	CASTDKGGRSGNTIYF
-	-	TRBJ1-1	TRBV7-2	TGTGCCAGCAGCACACAGGGTAACACTGAAGCTTTCTTT	CASSTQGNTEAFF
TRBD1	-	TRBJ1-4	TRBV7-9	TGTGCCAGCAGCTTAGAGTTCGGACAGGGGGATGAAAAACTGTTTTTT	CASSLEFGQGDEKLFF
TRBD2	-	TRBJ2-3	TRBV19	TGTGCCAGTAGTATAGTGCGGGGGGGGCCAGATACGCAGTATTTT	CASSIVRGGPDTQYF
-	-	TRBJ1-5	TRBV7-8	TGTGCCAGCAGCTTAGGAGGTACTAATCAGCCCCAGCATTTT	CASSLGGTNQPQHF
-	-	TRBJ1-1	TRBV5-1	TGCGCCAGCAGCTTGGACCCGGGTAGGGGCACTGAAGCTTTCTTT	CASSLDPGRGTEAFF
-	-	TRBJ2-2	TRBV4-3	TGCGCCAGCAGCTCATACCGGGAAGACACCGGGGAGCTGTTTTTT	CASSSYREDTGELFF
TRBD1	-	TRBJ1-1	TRBV27	TGTGCCAGCAGTGGGACAGGGGGCATGAACACTGAAGCTTTCTTT	CASSGTGGMNTEAFF
-	-	TRBJ1-1	TRBV16	TGTGCCAGCAGCCAATGGTCAGGGGCGACCACTGAAGCTTTCTTT	CASSQWSGATTEAFF
-	-	TRBJ1-5	TRBV9	TGTGCCAGCAGCCAAGACAGCAGCAGCAATCAGCCCCAGCATTTT	CASSQDSSSNQPQHF
-	-	TRBJ1-2	TRBV21-1	TGTGCCAGCAGCAGCCGAGAAACAGGGTTGGATGGCTACACCTTC	CASSSRETGLDGYTF
-	medium-sized	TRBJ1-1	TRBV6-6	TGTGCCATGGGGGCGAGGTTCCCACCTTACACTGAAGCTTTCTTT	CAMGARFPPYTEAFF